This TCR beta chain was retrieved from a study of blood T cell repertoires in COVID-19. Study information: Researchers got acute and convalescent COVID-19 samples from the United States, Italy and Spain.

This CDR3 contains 14 residues. Germline lookup yields CDR1 SQVTM and CDR2 ANQGSEA. V dropped 6 bases and J dropped 0 bases, with 14 bases sitting between them. Under the authors' procedure: From reference gene primer amplification, estimates of nucleated cell counts were derived. Measured with immunoSEQ multiplex PCR; TCRdb has only the in-frame clones, and not every one. V and J calls plus clone size are reproduced from that table; the DNA served to infer D and trimming. The data contain 110,000 to 150,000 clones, 85% to 90% of them singletons. The sample comprised peripheral blood. The gene calls are TRBV29-1 and TRBJ1-2, with D possibly matching TRBD1 (6 bases). The sequence was obtained from a woman aged 55-75 years with active COVID-19. CDR3 in DNA: TGCAGCGTCGGAGAAGACAGGTCTAACTATGGCTACACCTTC. Translating gives CSVGEDRSNYGYTF.